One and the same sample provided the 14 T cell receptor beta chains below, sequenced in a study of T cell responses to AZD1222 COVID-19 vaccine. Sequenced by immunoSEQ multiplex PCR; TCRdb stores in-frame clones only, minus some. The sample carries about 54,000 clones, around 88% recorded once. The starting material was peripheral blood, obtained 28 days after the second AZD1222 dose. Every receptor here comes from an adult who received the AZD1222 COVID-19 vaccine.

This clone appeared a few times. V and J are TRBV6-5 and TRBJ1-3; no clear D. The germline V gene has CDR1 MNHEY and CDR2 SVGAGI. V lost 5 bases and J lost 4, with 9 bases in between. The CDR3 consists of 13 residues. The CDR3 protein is CASSPSGGNTIYF. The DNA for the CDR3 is TGTGCCAGCAGTCCCTCGGGGGGAAACACCATATATTTT.

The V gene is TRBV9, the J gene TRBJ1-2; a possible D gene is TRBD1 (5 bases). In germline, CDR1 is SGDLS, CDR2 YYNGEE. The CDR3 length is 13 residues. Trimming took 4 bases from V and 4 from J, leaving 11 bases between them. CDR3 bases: TGTGCCAGCAGCTCCGGGACCCCCTATGGCTACACCTTC. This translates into CASSSGTPYGYTF.

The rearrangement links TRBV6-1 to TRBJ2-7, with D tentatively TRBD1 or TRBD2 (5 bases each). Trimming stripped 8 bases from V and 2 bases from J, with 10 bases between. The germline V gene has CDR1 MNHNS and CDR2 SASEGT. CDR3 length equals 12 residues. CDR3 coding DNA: TGTGCCAGCCTCCGAGGGGCCTACGAGCAGTACTTC. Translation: CASLRGAYEQYF.

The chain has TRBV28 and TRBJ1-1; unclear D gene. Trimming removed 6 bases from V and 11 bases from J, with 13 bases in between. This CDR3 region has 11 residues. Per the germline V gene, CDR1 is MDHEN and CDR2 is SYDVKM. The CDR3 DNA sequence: TGTGCCAGCAGCTCTTACCTGGGGGCTTTCTTT. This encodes CASSSYLGAFF.

CDR3 protein: CASSLGEGTQYF. CDR3 sequence (DNA): TGTGCCAGCAGCTTAGGAGAGGGTACGCAGTATTTT. The chain has TRBV7-2 and TRBJ2-3; D is perhaps TRBD2 (5 bases). The CDR3 length is 12 residues. Germline CDR1 is SGHTA and CDR2 is FQGNSA. Trimming shortened V by 1 base and J by 8 bases, and 7 bases separated the two germline ends.

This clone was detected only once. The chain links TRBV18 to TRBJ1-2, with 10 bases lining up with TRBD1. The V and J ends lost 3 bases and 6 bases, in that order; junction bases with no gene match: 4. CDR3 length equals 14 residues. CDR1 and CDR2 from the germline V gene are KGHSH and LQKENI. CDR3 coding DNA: TGTGCCAGCTCACCGGACAGGGGGGTCGATGGCTACACCTTC. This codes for CASSPDRGVDGYTF.

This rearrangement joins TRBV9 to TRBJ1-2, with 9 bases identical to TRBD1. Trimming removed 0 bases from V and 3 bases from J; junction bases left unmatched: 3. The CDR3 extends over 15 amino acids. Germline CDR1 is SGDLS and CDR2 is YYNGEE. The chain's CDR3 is CASSVADRGDYGYTF. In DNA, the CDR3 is TGTGCCAGCAGCGTAGCAGACAGGGGGGACTATGGCTACACCTTC.

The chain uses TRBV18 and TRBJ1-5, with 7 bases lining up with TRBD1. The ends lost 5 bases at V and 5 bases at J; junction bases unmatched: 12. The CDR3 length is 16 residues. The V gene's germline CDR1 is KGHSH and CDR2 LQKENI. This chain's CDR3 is CASSSGQRRFHQPQHF. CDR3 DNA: TGTGCCAGCTCATCGGGACAGCGTCGATTTCATCAGCCCCAGCATTTT.

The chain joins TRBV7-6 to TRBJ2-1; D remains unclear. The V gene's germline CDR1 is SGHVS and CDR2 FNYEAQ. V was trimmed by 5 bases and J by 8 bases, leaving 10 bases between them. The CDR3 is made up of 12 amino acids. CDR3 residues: CASSRFVDEQFF. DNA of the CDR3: TGTGCCAGCAGCCGATTCGTCGATGAGCAGTTCTTC.

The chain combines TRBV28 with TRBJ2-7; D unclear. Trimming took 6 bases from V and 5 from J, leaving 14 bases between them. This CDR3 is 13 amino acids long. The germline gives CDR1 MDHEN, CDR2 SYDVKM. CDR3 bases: TGTGCCAGCAGCCCCCTCGGTACCCACGAGCAGTACTTC. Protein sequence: CASSPLGTHEQYF.

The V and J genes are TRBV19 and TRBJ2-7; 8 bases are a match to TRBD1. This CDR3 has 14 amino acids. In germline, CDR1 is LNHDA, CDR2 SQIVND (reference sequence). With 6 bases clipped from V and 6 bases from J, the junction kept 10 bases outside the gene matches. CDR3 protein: CASRGSRDRPEQYF. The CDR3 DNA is TGTGCCAGTAGGGGGTCTCGGGACAGGCCCGAGCAGTACTTC.

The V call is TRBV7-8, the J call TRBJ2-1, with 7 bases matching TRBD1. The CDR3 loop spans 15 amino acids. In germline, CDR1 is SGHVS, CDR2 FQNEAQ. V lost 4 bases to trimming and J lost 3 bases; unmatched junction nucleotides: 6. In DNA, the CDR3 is TGTGCCAGCAGCTCCCAGAGGGGGCACTACAATGAGCAGTTCTTC. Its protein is CASSSQRGHYNEQFF.

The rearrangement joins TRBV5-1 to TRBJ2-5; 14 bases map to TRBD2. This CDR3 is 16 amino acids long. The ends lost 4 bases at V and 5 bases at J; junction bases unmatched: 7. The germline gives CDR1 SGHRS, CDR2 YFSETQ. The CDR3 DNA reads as TGCGCCAGCAGCGGGGGACTAGCGGGGGCTGTTGAGACCCAGTACTTC. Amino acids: CASSGGLAGAVETQYF.

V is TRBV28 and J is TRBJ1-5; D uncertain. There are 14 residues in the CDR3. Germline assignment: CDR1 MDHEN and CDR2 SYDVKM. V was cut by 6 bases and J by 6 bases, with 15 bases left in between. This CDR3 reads CASSLTPILQPQHF. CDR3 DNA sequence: TGTGCCAGCAGCCTGACACCGATCCTTCAGCCCCAGCATTTT.